The 9 T cell receptor beta chains presented below share a single source sample, sequenced in a study of early T cells in non-severe SARS-CoV-2 infection (dated by TCRdb to the early 2020s). The receptor library was made with 5' RACE. The listed sequencing device is NextSeq 500. TCRdb passed the public sequencing reads through fastp at Q25 and MiXCR, retaining productive beta sequences. Rows are combined by CDR3 protein, so each entry shows the most common genes and DNA. Counted in this sample were 59,000 or so distinct CDR3 sequences; around an eighth of them appeared once. Clones ranked in the top ten supply over 1.3% of the sample. The sample was whole blood, taken at baseline. Receptor source: an adult who was a healthcare worker with PCR-confirmed SARS-CoV-2 infection or an uninfected control (not recorded which).

V and J are TRBV6-2 or TRBV6-3 and TRBJ2-7; 7 positions agree with TRBD1. V lost 6 bases and J lost 2; bases outside the gene matches: 13. CDR1 and CDR2 from the germline V gene are MNHEY and SVGEGT. The CDR3 loop spans 16 amino acids. Here the CDR3 reads CASSPRHRDRTYEQYF. The CDR3 DNA reads as TGTGCCAGCAGCCCCCGGCACCGGGACAGAACCTACGAGCAGTACTTC.

This clonotype has more than one count but fewer than ten. The genes are TRBV15 and TRBJ2-5, with D uncertain. Germline CDR1 LNHNV, CDR2 YYDKDF (reference sequence). The V end lost 4 bases, the J end lost 4 bases, and 10 bases lay between the germline ends. The CDR3 is 13 residues long. CDR3 loop: CATSTSYPETQYF. The CDR3 bases are TGTGCCACCAGCACCTCATACCCAGAGACCCAGTACTTC.

This clonotype has a handful of counts. The genes are TRBV25-1 and TRBJ2-7; D is possibly TRBD2 (5 bases). V was shortened by 1 base and J by 7 bases, with 23 bases between the two germline ends. The germline CDR1 and CDR2 sequences are MGHDK and SYGVNS. CDR3 length: 17 residues. For the CDR3, the DNA is TGTGCCAGCAGTGAATTAGCCGGCGACCGAAACCCGGGGGAGCAGTACTTC. Translating it yields CASSELAGDRNPGEQYF.

This clonotype was seen a handful of times. The genes are TRBV7-9 and TRBJ2-1, with 7 bases aligning to TRBD2. The J segment lost 8 bases and the V segment lost 3 bases, leaving 13 bases of the junction unmatched. Germline V lookup: CDR1 SEHNR, CDR2 FQNEAQ (reference sequence). This CDR3 contains 16 residues. For the CDR3, the DNA is TGTGCCAGCAGCTTCTTGGATGGCGGGAGACGAGATGAGCAGTTCTTC. Translation gives CASSFLDGGRRDEQFF.

The CDR3 bases are TGTGCCAGCAGCTTAGACAGGTACAATCAGCCCCAGCATTTT. It translates to CASSLDRYNQPQHF. V usage is TRBV7-2 and J usage is TRBJ1-5; D may be TRBD1 (5 bases). Germline loops: CDR1 SGHTA, CDR2 FQGNSA. The CDR3 loop spans 14 amino acids. Trimming pared 1 base from V and 3 bases from J, leaving 7 bases between. The whole variable domain, remainder taken from reference TRBV7-2 and TRBJ1-5, is GAGVSQSPSNKVTEKGKDVELRCDPISGHTALYWYRQSLGQGLEFLIYFQGNSAPDKSGLPSDRFSAERTGGSVSTLTIQRTQQEDSAVYLCASSLDRYNQPQHFGDGTRLSIL.

This chain links TRBV13 with TRBJ2-1, with 9 nucleotides matching TRBD1. J gave up 3 bases and V 5 bases, and 5 bases lay outside the gene matches. There are 15 residues in the CDR3. Looked up from germline, CDR1 is PRHDT and CDR2 is FYEKMQ (reference sequence). CDR3 DNA: TGTGCCAGCAGCCGAAGACAGGGGGACTACAATGAGCAGTTCTTC. It yields the protein CASSRRQGDYNEQFF.

This clonotype showed up just a few times. The chain has TRBV15 and TRBJ1-5; D gene uncertain. This CDR3 has 14 amino acids. The germline V gene has CDR1 LNHNV and CDR2 YYDKDF (reference sequence). Deletions cut 3 bases from V and 3 bases from J, with 9 bases between. The CDR3 is CATSSRDVNQPQHF. CDR3 nucleotides: TGTGCCACCAGCAGCCGGGATGTCAATCAGCCCCAGCATTTT.

In its sample, this clonotype was seen a few times. The rearrangement joins TRBV4-3 to TRBJ1-5; D not certain. Deletions cut 11 bases from V and 1 base from J, with 12 bases between. This CDR3 spans 13 amino acids. In germline, CDR1 is LGHNA, CDR2 YSLEER. The CDR3 nucleotides read TGCGCCTCCGCGGTTTGGAGCAATCAGCCCCAGCATTTT. Amino acids: CASAVWSNQPQHF.

The chain has TRBV27 and TRBJ2-2, with a tentative D call TRBD1 (6 bases). Trimming left V 4 bases short and J 5 bases short, with 11 bases between. This CDR3 contains 14 residues. Germline assignment: CDR1 MNHEY and CDR2 SMNVEV (reference sequence). The CDR3 spells CASSSVQGTGELFF. CDR3 nucleotide sequence: TGTGCCAGCAGTTCGGTACAGGGAACCGGGGAGCTGTTTTTT.